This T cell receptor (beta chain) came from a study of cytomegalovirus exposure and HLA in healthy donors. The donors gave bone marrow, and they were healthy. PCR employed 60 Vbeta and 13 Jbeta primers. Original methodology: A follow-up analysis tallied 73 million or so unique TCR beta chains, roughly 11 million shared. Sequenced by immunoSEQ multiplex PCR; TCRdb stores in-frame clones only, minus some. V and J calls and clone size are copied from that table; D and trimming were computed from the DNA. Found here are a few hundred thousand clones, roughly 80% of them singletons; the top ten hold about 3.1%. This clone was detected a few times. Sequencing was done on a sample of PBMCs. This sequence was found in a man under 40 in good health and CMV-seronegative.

DNA for the CDR3: TGTGCCAGCAGTATACTCCTGGGCACAGATACGCAGTATTTT. Translation: CASSILLGTDTQYF. The chain carries TRBV27 and TRBJ2-3; D gene unclear. The CDR3 has 14 amino acids. V lost 5 bases, J lost 1 base, and 10 bases lay in between. Per germline, CDR1 MNHEY and CDR2 SMNVEV (reference sequence).